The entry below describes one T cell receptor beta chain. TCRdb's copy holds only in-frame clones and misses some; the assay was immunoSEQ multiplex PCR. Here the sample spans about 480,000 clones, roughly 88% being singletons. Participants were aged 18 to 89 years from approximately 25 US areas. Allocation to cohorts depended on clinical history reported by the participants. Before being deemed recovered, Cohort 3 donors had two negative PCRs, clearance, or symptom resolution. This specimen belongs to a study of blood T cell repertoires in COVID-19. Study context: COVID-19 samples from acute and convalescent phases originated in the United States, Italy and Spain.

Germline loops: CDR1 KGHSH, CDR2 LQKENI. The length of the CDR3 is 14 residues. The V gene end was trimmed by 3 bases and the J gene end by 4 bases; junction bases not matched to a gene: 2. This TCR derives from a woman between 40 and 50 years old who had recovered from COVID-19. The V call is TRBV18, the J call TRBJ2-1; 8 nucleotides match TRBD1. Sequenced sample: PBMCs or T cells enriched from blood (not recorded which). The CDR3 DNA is TGTGCCAGCTCACCGTGGACAGGGTACAATGAGCAGTTCTTC. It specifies CASSPWTGYNEQFF.